This T cell receptor beta chain originates from a study of T cell responses to AZD1222 COVID-19 vaccine. The study's findings and limits: Repertoire samples came only from after the peak T cell response.

CDR1 MGHRA and CDR2 YSYEKL come from the germline V gene. Germline trimming cut 4 bases from V and 0 bases from J; bases unmatched to any gene: 11. The CDR3 totals 17 residues. Method: immunoSEQ multiplex PCR; TCRdb's copy keeps in-frame clones and lacks some. Of tens of thousands of clones in the sample, roughly 87% were seen once. To note about this clone: Its antigen remains unidentified.

The starting material was peripheral blood, obtained on day 0 of AZD1222 vaccination. The clonotype originates from an adult in good health. The chain has TRBV4-1 and TRBJ1-1; TRBD1 agrees at 7 bases. CDR3 amino acids: CASSPQSQGVMNTEAFF. DNA for the CDR3: TGCGCCAGCAGCCCCCAGTCGCAGGGGGTGATGAACACTGAAGCTTTCTTT.